These 14 T cell receptor beta chains share one sample of origin, sequenced in a study of blood T cells in healthy people across ages. The use of a sample-barcoded 5' primer and a J-beta primer mix characterized a second PCR of 7 to 11 cycles. TCRdb re-analysed the 5' RACE reads in MiXCR, keeping a single row per CDR3 protein. The sample lists 700,000 to 950,000 distinct CDR3 sequences; roughly 50% were seen once. Material: blood. These receptors originate from a man younger than 45 in good health.

This clonotype was picked up a small number of times. The V and J genes are TRBV9 and TRBJ2-4, with D tentatively TRBD1 or TRBD2 (5 bases each). V gave up 4 bases and J gave up 13 bases, with 18 bases separating them. Germline-derived CDR1 and CDR2 are SGDLS and YYNGEE. The CDR3 contains 13 residues. CDR3 DNA: TGTGCCAGCAGCCCGAGTGGAGAAGGGGAGCAGTACTTC. It translates to CASSPSGEGEQYF.

This clonotype has a handful of counts. J is TRBJ2-3 and V is TRBV20-1; TRBD2 aligns across 9 bases. CDR3 length equals 16 residues. Germline V CDR1 and CDR2: DFQATT, SNEGSKA (reference sequence). V lost 5 bases and J lost 2; bases outside the gene matches: 11. The CDR3 nucleotides are TGCAGTGCTCCGGTGGGCGGGAGGGCAATCACAGATACGCAGTATTTT. Its protein product is CSAPVGGRAITDTQYF.

The V gene is TRBV7-9, the J gene TRBJ1-1, with D possibly matching TRBD1 (5 bases). The germline CDR1 and CDR2 sequences are SEHNR and FQNEAQ (reference sequence). The CDR3 extends over 15 amino acids. V was trimmed by 2 bases and J by 0 bases, leaving 10 bases between them. The CDR3 bases are TGTGCCAGCAGCTTAATGGAGGGGATGAACACTGAAGCTTTCTTT. It is translated as CASSLMEGMNTEAFF.

This chain links TRBV6-5 with TRBJ2-5, with TRBD2 as a possible D gene (7 bases). The CDR3 length is 14 residues. V was shortened by 7 bases and J by 4 bases, with 16 bases between the two germline ends. Per germline, CDR1 MNHEY and CDR2 SVGAGI. CDR3 protein: CASIDGGLGETQYF. The DNA of the CDR3 is TGTGCCAGCATAGACGGGGGGCTGGGAGAGACCCAGTACTTC.

The rearrangement links TRBV9 to TRBJ2-1; 8 positions match TRBD2. CDR3 length equals 16 residues. The junction had 12 bases not matched to a gene; V was cut back by 4 bases and J by 6 bases. Per the germline V gene, CDR1 is SGDLS and CDR2 is YYNGEE. DNA for the CDR3: TGTGCCAGCAGCCCATCGGTGGGACTAGTTGTCAATGAGCAGTTCTTC. Protein product: CASSPSVGLVVNEQFF.

The gene calls are TRBV7-9 and TRBJ2-7, with D uncertain. Trimming stripped 4 bases from V and 6 bases from J, with 10 bases between. In germline, CDR1 is SEHNR, CDR2 FQNEAQ (reference sequence). The length of the CDR3 is 12 residues. The CDR3 spells CASSSPKFEQYF. The CDR3 DNA follows: TGTGCCAGCAGCTCCCCTAAGTTCGAGCAGTACTTC.

The chain has TRBV20-1 and TRBJ2-1, with 12 positions matching TRBD2. Losses at the gene ends were 5 bases for V and 5 bases for J; bases not matched to a gene: 4. Germline CDR1 reads DFQATT; CDR2 reads SNEGSKA (reference sequence). There are 14 residues in the CDR3. CDR3 sequence reads: CSAWTSGVNNEQFF. The CDR3 DNA reads TGCAGTGCTTGGACTAGCGGGGTCAACAATGAGCAGTTCTTC.

The V gene is TRBV6-1, the J gene TRBJ2-7; TRBD1 is a possible D gene (5 bases). The ends were cut back, 4 bases at V and 0 bases at J, with 19 bases in the middle. The germline gives CDR1 MNHNS, CDR2 SASEGT. This CDR3 contains 17 residues. The CDR3 DNA reads TGTGCCAGCAGTGCAAAAGGGGTTGGCTTTGGCTCCTACGAGCAGTACTTC. Translating it yields CASSAKGVGFGSYEQYF.

This clonotype was picked up a small number of times. The chain is built from TRBV12-3 or TRBV12-4 and TRBJ1-2; D may be TRBD1 (5 bases). The CDR3 sequence is 13 residues long. Trimming pared 7 bases from V and 8 bases from J, leaving 17 bases between. CDR3 DNA: TGTGCCAGCACTCCCTCCGGCAGGGAGGGCTACACCTTC. Protein sequence: CASTPSGREGYTF.

This chain uses TRBV5-6 with TRBJ2-3, with TRBD1 matching 8 bases. Germline CDR1 SGHDT, CDR2 YYEEEE. Trimming cost V 4 bases and J 3 bases; bases outside gene matches: 4. The CDR3 contains 14 residues. The chain's CDR3 is CASSTGGITDTQYF. DNA for the CDR3: TGTGCCAGCAGCACAGGGGGGATTACAGATACGCAGTATTTT. The variable domain in full, completed from reference TRBV5-6 and TRBJ2-3, reads DAGVTQSPTHLIKTRGQQVTLRCSPKSGHDTVSWYQQALGQGPQFIFQYYEEEERQRGNFPDRFSGHQFPNYSSELNVNALLLGDSALYLCASSTGGITDTQYFGPGTRLTVL.

J is TRBJ2-7 and V is TRBV7-9, with D possibly being TRBD2 (6 bases). This CDR3 is built from 15 residues. Trimming removed 8 bases at V and 6 bases at J, with 23 bases between. CDR1 and CDR2 (germline): SEHNR, FQNEAQ (reference sequence). CDR3 sequence (DNA): TGTGCCAGCCTCCCCGGGGGAGAGGGAAACCGCGAGCAGTACTTC. Translating it yields CASLPGGEGNREQYF.

V usage is TRBV10-3 and J usage is TRBJ2-1, with 9 bases lining up with TRBD1. The J segment lost 7 bases and the V segment lost 6 bases, leaving 13 bases of the junction unmatched. The V gene's germline CDR1 is ENHRY and CDR2 SYGVKD. This CDR3 spans 16 amino acids. CDR3 nucleotide sequence: TGTGCCATCAGAGAATCCGGGACAGGGTATGCGAATGAGCAGTTCTTC. Protein sequence: CAIRESGTGYANEQFF.

This clonotype was seen only once. This chain joins TRBV9 and TRBJ2-5; 8 bases fit TRBD1. The CDR3 is made up of 15 amino acids. Trimming cost V 4 bases and J 11 bases; bases outside gene matches: 16. Germline-derived CDR1 and CDR2 are SGDLS and YYNGEE. CDR3 sequence (DNA): TGTGCCAGCAGCTACGACAGGGGAACCTACAATGAGCAGTACTTC. This sequence encodes CASSYDRGTYNEQYF. The full variable domain, its missing parts supplied by reference TRBV9 and TRBJ2-5, is DSGVTQTPKHLITATGQRVTLRCSPRSGDLSVYWYQQSLDQGLQFLIQYYNGEERAKGNILERFSAQQFPDLHSELNLSSLELGDSALYFCASSYDRGTYNEQYFGPGTRLLVL.

This chain links TRBV7-2 with TRBJ2-5; 9 nucleotides agree with TRBD2. Germline loops: CDR1 SGHTA, CDR2 FQGNSA. The CDR3 totals 16 residues. V lost 7 bases and J lost 2; bases outside the gene matches: 11. The CDR3 region has the DNA TGTGCCAGCACCCTCCTCAGCGGGGGGATTCAAGAGACCCAGTACTTC. This gives the protein CASTLLSGGIQETQYF.